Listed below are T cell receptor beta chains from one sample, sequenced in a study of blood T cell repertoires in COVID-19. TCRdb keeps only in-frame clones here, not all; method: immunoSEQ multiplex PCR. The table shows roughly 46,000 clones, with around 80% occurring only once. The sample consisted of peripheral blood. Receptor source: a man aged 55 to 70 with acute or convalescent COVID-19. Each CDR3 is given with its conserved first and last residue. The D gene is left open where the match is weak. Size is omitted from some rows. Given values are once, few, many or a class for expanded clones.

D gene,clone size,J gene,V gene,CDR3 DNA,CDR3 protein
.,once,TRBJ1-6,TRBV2,TGTGCCAGCAGGGGGGGGAGGCCACCCCTCCACTTT,CASRGGRPPLHF
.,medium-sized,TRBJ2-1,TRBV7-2,TGTGCCAGCAGCGCTACAGGGAAGGTAGGCCAGTTCTTC,CASSATGKVGQFF
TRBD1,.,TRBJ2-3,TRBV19,TGTGCCAGTAGTAAGGACAGGGGGCTTGGCACAGATACGCAGTATTTT,CASSKDRGLGTDTQYF
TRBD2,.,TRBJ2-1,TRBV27,TGTGCCAGCAGTTTATCGGCTAGCGGGGCCTCGGAGCAGTTCTTC,CASSLSASGASEQFF
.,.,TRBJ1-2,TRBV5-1,TGCGCCAGCACCCCTGCCGGAGCAAACTATGGCTACACCTTC,CASTPAGANYGYTF
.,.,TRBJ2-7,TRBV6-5,TGTGCCAGCAGTAAGGACAGCTACGAGCAGTACTTC,CASSKDSYEQYF
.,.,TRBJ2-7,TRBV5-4,TGTGCCAGCAGCTCGGGGGTGGGCAGTGCCTACGAGCAGTACTTC,CASSSGVGSAYEQYF
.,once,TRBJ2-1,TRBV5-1,TGCGCCAGCAGCTTGGCGGACTCCCTTGGCAATGAGCAGTTCTTC,CASSLADSLGNEQFF
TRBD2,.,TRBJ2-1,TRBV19,TGTGCCAGTAGGGTATGGGCTAGCGGGGGCTATGAGCAGTTCTTC,CASRVWASGGYEQFF
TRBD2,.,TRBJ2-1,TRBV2,TGTGCCAGCAGTGACTTAGCGGGGAGGTCCTACAATGAGCAGTTCTTC,CASSDLAGRSYNEQFF
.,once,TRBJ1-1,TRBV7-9,TGTGCCAGCAGCCCCGCGATAGGAGTGAACACTGAAGCTTTCTTT,CASSPAIGVNTEAFF
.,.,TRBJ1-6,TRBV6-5,TGTGCCAGCAGTTATACAGATCCCTACTATAATTCACCCCTCCACTTT,CASSYTDPYYNSPLHF
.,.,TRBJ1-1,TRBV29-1,TGCAGCGTTGAAGGGTTAGCTGAAGCTTTCTTT,CSVEGLAEAFF
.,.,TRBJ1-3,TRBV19,TGTGCCAGTAGTATTACCACGGGACTCGAGGGAAACACCATATATTTT,CASSITTGLEGNTIYF
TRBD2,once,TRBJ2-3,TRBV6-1,TGTGCCAGCAGTGAACGTCGGGGGGGCCTTACTAGCACAGATACGCAGTATTTT,CASSERRGGLTSTDTQYF
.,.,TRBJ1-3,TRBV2,TGTGCCAAACCGGACACCTCTGGAAACACCATATATTTT,CAKPDTSGNTIYF
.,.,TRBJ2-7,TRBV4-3,TGCGCCAGCAGCCAAGCTGTAGGATCCGGGTACGAGCAGTACTTC,CASSQAVGSGYEQYF
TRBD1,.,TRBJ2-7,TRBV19,TGTGCCAGTAGTAGCTTTATGGAGGAGACAGGGCGATTTCGTTCCTACGAGCAGTACTTC,CASSSFMEETGRFRSYEQYF
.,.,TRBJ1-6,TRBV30,TGTGCCTGGAGTCGAAACGGAGACTATTCACCCCTCCACTTT,CAWSRNGDYSPLHF
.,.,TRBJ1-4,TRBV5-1,TGCGCCAGCAGCTTCAACTCTGAAAAACTGTTTTTT,CASSFNSEKLFF
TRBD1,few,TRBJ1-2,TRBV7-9,TGTGCCAGCAGCGGATCAGGGGGCCTCTATGGCTACACCTTC,CASSGSGGLYGYTF
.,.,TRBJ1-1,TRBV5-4,TGTGCCAGCAGCTTGGGGCAGCGGAACACTGAAGCTTTCTTT,CASSLGQRNTEAFF
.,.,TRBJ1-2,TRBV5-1,TGCGCCAGCAGCGCCGGACTAAACTATGGCTACACCTTC,CASSAGLNYGYTF
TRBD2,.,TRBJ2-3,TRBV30,TGTGCCTGGAGTGTACTTGGGGCGGGGGGCAAAGATACGCAGTATTTT,CAWSVLGAGGKDTQYF
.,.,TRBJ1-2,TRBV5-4,TGTGCCAGCAGGCCGGACAGCGCGCTTAACTATGGCTACACCTTC,CASRPDSALNYGYTF
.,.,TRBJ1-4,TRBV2,TGTGCCAGCAGTGTCCAGGGGTCCCCTAATGAAAAACTGTTTTTT,CASSVQGSPNEKLFF
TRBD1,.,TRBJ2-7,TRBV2,TGTGCCAGCATCCGGGACAGGGGGCTCGAGCAGTACTTC,CASIRDRGLEQYF
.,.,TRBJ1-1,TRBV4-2,TGTGCCAGCAGCCTACAGAACACTGAAGCTTTCTTT,CASSLQNTEAFF
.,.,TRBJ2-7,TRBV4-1,TGCGCCAGCAGCCAAGAGGTTGAGGAAGGAAACTACGAGCAGTACTTC,CASSQEVEEGNYEQYF
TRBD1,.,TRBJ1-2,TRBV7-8,TGTGCCAGCAGCTTAGCGCAGGGGGCTGGCTACACCTTC,CASSLAQGAGYTF
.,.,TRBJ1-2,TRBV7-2,TGTGCCAGCAGCTTACATAGGGGGAACTATGGCTACACCTTC,CASSLHRGNYGYTF
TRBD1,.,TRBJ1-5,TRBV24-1,TGTGCCACCAGTGATTCGGACAGGAGCAATCAGCCCCAGCATTTT,CATSDSDRSNQPQHF
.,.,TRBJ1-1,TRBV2,TGTGCCAGCAGTGAAGCGCGCAGGGCCATGAACACTGAAGCTTTCTTT,CASSEARRAMNTEAFF
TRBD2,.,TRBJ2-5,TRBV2,TGTGCCAGCAGTTTAGCGGGGGGGTTTCGCCAAGAGACCCAGTACTTC,CASSLAGGFRQETQYF
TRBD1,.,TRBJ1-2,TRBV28,TGTGCCAGCAGTTTATGGTGGGACAGGGCGATCCCCCTTGGCTACACCTTC,CASSLWWDRAIPLGYTF
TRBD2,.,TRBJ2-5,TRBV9,TGTGCCAGCAGCACGGCGGGGGGCCAAGAGACCCAGTACTTC,CASSTAGGQETQYF
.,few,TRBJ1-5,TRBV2,TGTGCCAGCAGTGAACAGGGATACAATCAGCCCCAGCATTTT,CASSEQGYNQPQHF
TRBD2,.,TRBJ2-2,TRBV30,TGTGCCAGCTTTCCGGGACTAGCGAACACCGGGGAGCTGTTTTTT,CASFPGLANTGELFF
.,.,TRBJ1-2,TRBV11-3,TGTGCCAGCAGCTTAGTATGTCGGATCAGGGGATTAGCTAACTATGGCTACACCTTC,CASSLVCRIRGLANYGYTF
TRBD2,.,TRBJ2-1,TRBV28,TGTGCCAGCAGTTCCCTGGTTACTAGCGGGGTCAATGAGCAGTTCTTC,CASSSLVTSGVNEQFF
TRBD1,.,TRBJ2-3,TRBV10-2,TGCGCCAGCAGGGCCGGGACAGGGAACACAGATACGCAGTATTTT,CASRAGTGNTDTQYF
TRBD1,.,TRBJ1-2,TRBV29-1,TGCAGCGCCCGGACAGGGTTGTTCTATGGCTACACCTTC,CSARTGLFYGYTF
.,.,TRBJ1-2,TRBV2,TGTGCCAGCAGTTTAACAGGCTATGGCTACACCTTC,CASSLTGYGYTF
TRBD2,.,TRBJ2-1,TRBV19,TGTGCCAGTAGCCCCACTAGCGGGGGGGCCGATGAGCAGTTCTTC,CASSPTSGGADEQFF
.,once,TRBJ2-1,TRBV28,TGTGCCAGTTATACCGGGAGCAACAATGAGCAGTTCTTC,CASYTGSNNEQFF
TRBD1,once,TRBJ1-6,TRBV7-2,TGTGCCAGCAGCCCCTGGGACAGCAATAATTCACCCCTCCACTTT,CASSPWDSNNSPLHF
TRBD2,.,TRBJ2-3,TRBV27,TGTGCCAGCAGTTTTCTAGCGGGGAACACAGATACGCAGTATTTT,CASSFLAGNTDTQYF